This entry lists 16 T cell receptor beta chains sequenced from one sample in a study of cytomegalovirus exposure and HLA in healthy donors (dated by TCRdb to between 2016 and 2019). Receptors were amplified or captured by the immunoSEQ multiplex PCR assay. The multiplex PCR relied on a mix of 60 forward primers for TCR Vbeta segments and 13 reverse primers for TCR Jbeta segments. This is the immuneACCESS table as TCRdb keeps it, with only in-frame sequences that have V and J called. A part of the clones is gone; compared with another copy, unresolved V genes explain less than half, and the rest is unexplained. The sample includes 150,000 or so clones, with roughly 77% observed a single time. Jointly, the top ten make up around 2% of the sample. Specimen: PBMCs. All receptors come from a man over 45 in good health and CMV-seropositive.

The chain is built from TRBV6-6 and TRBJ1-2; no clear D gene. The CDR3 totals 13 residues. V was shortened by 10 bases and J by 4 bases, with 16 bases between the two germline ends. CDR1 MNHNY and CDR2 SVGAGI come from the germline V gene (reference sequence). The CDR3 bases are TGTGCCATCCATCCAGGTAGCGGCTATGGCTACACCTTC. Amino acid sequence: CAIHPGSGYGYTF.

J is TRBJ2-1 and V is TRBV14; D not resolved. Between the trimmed V and J ends, which lost 0 bases and 3 bases, there was a span of 12 bases. CDR3 size: 16 residues. Per the germline V gene, CDR1 is SGHDN and CDR2 is FVKESK. Written as DNA, the CDR3 is TGTGCCAGCAGCCAAGAACCTCCTGAGCACTACAATGAGCAGTTCTTC. Its protein is CASSQEPPEHYNEQFF.

The rearrangement links TRBV6-5 to TRBJ1-5; no firm D call. There are 14 residues in the CDR3. Trimming took off 5 bases at V and 2 bases at J, with 10 bases between the two ends. Germline V gene lookup returns CDR1 MNHEY and CDR2 SVGAGI. The CDR3 coding sequence is TGTGCCAGCAGTGGCGGGCGGGGCAATCAGCCCCAGCATTTT. This encodes CASSGGRGNQPQHF.

The chain uses TRBV27 and TRBJ2-3, with 8 bases lining up with TRBD1. CDR3 length equals 14 residues. After removal of 6 bases from V and 5 bases from J, the junction contained 7 bases not matched to a gene. Germline CDR1 MNHEY, CDR2 SMNVEV (reference sequence). The CDR3 spells CASSKQGARDTQYF. The CDR3 DNA reads TGTGCCAGCAGCAAGCAGGGGGCCCGAGATACGCAGTATTTT.

This sequence joins TRBV2 and TRBJ1-4; the match to TRBD1 covers 7 bases. The CDR3 has 14 amino acids. Germline-derived CDR1 and CDR2 are SNHLY and FYNNEI. V lost 7 bases to trimming and J lost 2 bases; unmatched junction nucleotides: 4. The CDR3 loop is CASTKGQTNEKLFF. CDR3 in DNA: TGTGCCAGCACTAAGGGACAGACTAATGAAAAACTGTTTTTT.

The V gene is TRBV19, the J gene TRBJ1-5, with 12 bases identical to TRBD1. Per the germline V gene, CDR1 is LNHDA and CDR2 is SQIVND (reference sequence). The CDR3 is made up of 17 amino acids. V shed 5 bases, J shed 2 bases, and the junction held 7 bases outside the gene matches. The CDR3 DNA sequence: TGTGCCAGTAGTTTGGGACAGGGGGCCCATCGCAATCAGCCCCAGCATTTT. Its translation is CASSLGQGAHRNQPQHF.

The rearrangement links TRBV7-9 to TRBJ2-5, with TRBD1 matching over 10 bases. Germline V gene data show CDR1 as SEHNR and CDR2 as FQNEAQ (reference sequence). The CDR3 contains 17 residues. V gave up 6 bases and J gave up 5 bases; unmatched junction bases: 15. The CDR3 DNA follows: TGTGCCAGCAGTTCGTCCGCCTTGACAGGGGGCGGGGAGACCCAGTACTTC. Its translation is CASSSSALTGGGETQYF.

The rearrangement links TRBV5-4 to TRBJ2-4; D perhaps matches TRBD2 (6 bases). Looked up from germline, CDR1 is SGHNT and CDR2 is YYREEE (reference sequence). V shed 0 bases and J shed 8 bases, with 18 bases lying between them. The CDR3 covers 16 residues. The CDR3 bases are TGTGCCAGCAGCTTGGCCGAAGTGAGTGGAGGGGACATTCAGTACTTC. Encoded protein: CASSLAEVSGGDIQYF.

This clone was observed once. V usage is TRBV27 and J usage is TRBJ1-2, with TRBD1 identical over 8 bases. Germline trimming cut 6 bases from V and 4 bases from J; bases unmatched to any gene: 10. This CDR3 spans 15 amino acids. Germline-derived CDR1 and CDR2 are MNHEY and SMNVEV (reference sequence). The CDR3, as DNA: TGTGCCAGCAGATCCGCGACAGGGGTGAGCTATGGCTACACCTTC. As protein: CASRSATGVSYGYTF.

V and J are TRBV4-2 and TRBJ2-2; 9 bases line up with TRBD2. This CDR3 spans 19 amino acids. V dropped 4 bases and J dropped 6; count of bases not matched to a gene: 18. Germline CDR1 LGHNA, CDR2 YNFKEQ. DNA of the CDR3: TGTGCCAGCAGCCGAATTCAAAGGGGCGGGGGGGACCTCCCCGGGGAGCTGTTTTTT. Translation gives CASSRIQRGGGDLPGELFF.

This clone was detected only a few times. The gene calls are TRBV5-1 and TRBJ2-2; the match to TRBD1 covers 7 bases. Germline values: CDR1 SGHRS, CDR2 YFSETQ. V was pared by 7 bases and J by 0 bases, with 6 bases of the junction left unmatched. This CDR3 region has 15 residues. CDR3 DNA sequence: TGCGCCAGCGGCATTCAGGGGGCGAACACCGGGGAGCTGTTTTTT. It is translated as CASGIQGANTGELFF.

The genes are TRBV5-4 and TRBJ1-2; D remains unclear. The CDR3 has 14 residues. CDR1 is SGHNT, CDR2 YYREEE, per germline (reference sequence). V lost 4 bases and J 4 bases, leaving 14 bases between the germline ends. In DNA form, the CDR3 reads TGTGCCAGCAGCGAGGGTACTGCAACCTATGGCTACACCTTC. Protein sequence: CASSEGTATYGYTF.

DNA of the CDR3: TGTGCCAGCAGCTTATACGGTTACGATCAGCCCCAGCATTTT. Amino acid sequence: CASSLYGYDQPQHF. The V gene is TRBV7-8, the J gene TRBJ1-5, with no clear D. CDR1 and CDR2 (germline): SGHVS, FQNEAQ. The CDR3 is 14 residues long. V was trimmed by 2 bases and J by 5 bases, leaving 10 bases between them.

The V call is TRBV27, the J call TRBJ1-2; possibly TRBD1 for D (6 bases). V was clipped by 7 bases and J by 1 base, with 16 bases between them. This CDR3 spans 15 amino acids. The V gene's germline CDR1 is MNHEY and CDR2 SMNVEV (reference sequence). The CDR3 DNA is TGTGCCAGCATGCCTTGGACAGCGCTTAACTATGGCTACACCTTC. It codes for CASMPWTALNYGYTF.

The CDR3 protein is CASRVRTGRSAGELFF. Written as DNA, the CDR3 is TGCGCCAGCAGGGTGCGGACAGGGAGATCCGCCGGGGAGCTGTTTTTT. V is TRBV4-1 and J is TRBJ2-2; 8 bases align to TRBD1. The V gene's germline CDR1 is MGHRA and CDR2 YSYEKL. V lost 6 bases and J lost 6; bases outside the gene matches: 12. CDR3 length: 16 residues.

V and J are TRBV7-9 and TRBJ1-1; TRBD1 matches at 7 bases. With V trimmed by 4 bases and J by 10 bases, 15 bases remained unmatched. Per germline, CDR1 SEHNR and CDR2 FQNEAQ (reference sequence). This CDR3 contains 15 residues. The CDR3 protein is CASSSRQGHTRGAFF. The CDR3 DNA reads as TGTGCCAGCAGCTCCCGACAGGGCCACACCAGGGGAGCTTTCTTT.